This is a list of T cell receptor beta chains from one sample in a study of T-cell reconstitution after alpha-beta-depleted transplantation in children. One entry per CDR3 protein, called by TCRdb with MiXCR from the PCR reads. The sample has about 460,000 distinct CDR3 sequences, about 10% seen once. The specimen comprised PBMCs, mostly from graft donor cells, sampled 180 days after TCRalphabeta/CD19-depleted stem cell transplant. The receptor set was obtained from a female patient aged 2-9 years who had a stem cell transplant for aplastic anemia, so the T cells may come from the graft donor. The CDR3 runs from the conserved cysteine through the conserved F or W. The D gene is left open where the match is weak. Some rows have no size entry. The others give once, few or many, or a class for an expanded clone.

clone_size	v_call	j_call	d_call	cdr3_aa	cdr3_nt
-	TRBV19	TRBJ2-3	TRBD1	CDSSAIGGLTDTQYF	TGTGACAGTAGTGCCATAGGGGGCCTCACAGATACGCAGTATTTT
few	TRBV7-8	TRBJ2-1	TRBD2	CASRPGTSGRFYNEQFF	TGTGCCAGCAGACCAGGGACTAGCGGGAGGTTCTACAATGAGCAGTTCTTC
few	TRBV11-2	TRBJ2-4	TRBD2	CASSLGLATKNIQYF	TGTGCCAGCAGCTTAGGACTAGCAACCAAAAACATTCAGTACTTC
few	TRBV9	TRBJ2-1	TRBD2	CASTLGLAATSNGDEQFF	TGTGCCAGCACCTTGGGGCTAGCGGCAACCTCAAACGGCGATGAGCAGTTCTTC
few	TRBV7-2	TRBJ2-6	-	CASSGRSSGANVLTF	TGTGCCAGCAGCGGGCGGAGCTCTGGGGCCAACGTCCTGACTTTC
few	TRBV2	TRBJ2-2	-	CASSAEGLGTGELFF	TGTGCCAGCAGTGCTGAGGGGCTGGGCACCGGGGAGCTGTTTTTT
few	TRBV20-1	TRBJ2-1	-	CSASATGLSSYNEQFF	TGCAGTGCCAGCGCTACTGGGTTGAGCTCCTACAATGAGCAGTTCTTC
-	TRBV6-1	TRBJ2-1	-	CASSESSGVDEQFF	TGTGCCAGCAGTGAGAGTTCAGGGGTGGATGAGCAGTTCTTC
many	TRBV7-2	TRBJ1-4	TRBD1	CASSLAPRQGFVKLFF	TGTGCCAGCAGCTTAGCTCCAAGACAGGGTTTTGTAAAACTGTTTTTT
few	TRBV7-2	TRBJ1-6	-	CASSAYNSPLHF	TGTGCCAGCAGCGCATATAATTCACCCCTCCACTTT
-	TRBV19	TRBJ1-2	TRBD1	CASSIHGTGMDGYTF	TGTGCCAGTAGTATCCACGGGACAGGCATGGATGGCTACACCTTC
few	TRBV9	TRBJ2-3	-	CASSPRGYGDTQYF	TGTGCCAGCAGCCCACGAGGGTACGGAGATACGCAGTATTTT
few	TRBV11-3	TRBJ2-2	-	CASSPDSWGNTGELFF	TGTGCCAGCAGCCCTGACAGTTGGGGCAACACCGGGGAGCTGTTTTTT
few	TRBV6-2/TRBV6-3	TRBJ2-3	-	CASSPLATSTDTQYF	TGTGCCAGCAGTCCTCTAGCTACTAGCACAGATACGCAGTATTTT
few	TRBV27	TRBJ2-6	-	CASSLSGGIGANVLTF	TGTGCCAGCAGTTTATCTGGCGGGATAGGGGCCAACGTCCTGACTTTC
few	TRBV27	TRBJ1-4	-	CASSSHQGKATNEKLFF	TGTGCCAGCAGTTCCCATCAGGGGAAGGCAACTAATGAAAAACTGTTTTTT
-	TRBV5-1	TRBJ2-2	-	CASNDRANTGELFF	TGCGCCAGCAACGACCGGGCGAACACCGGGGAGCTGTTTTTT
many	TRBV20-1	TRBJ2-5	TRBD1	CSAREEDRGQETQYF	TGCAGTGCTAGAGAAGAAGACAGGGGCCAAGAGACCCAGTACTTC
many	TRBV19	TRBJ2-4	TRBD1	CATLSPGQKNIQYF	TGTGCCACACTAAGCCCGGGACAGAAAAACATTCAGTACTTC
few	TRBV12-3/TRBV12-4	TRBJ1-6	-	CASSPLTSSNSPLHF	TGTGCCAGCAGTCCGCTGACGAGTTCTAATTCACCCCTCCACTTT
many	TRBV6-5	TRBJ1-2	TRBD1	CASTGATGDYGYTF	TGTGCCAGCACCGGCGCGACAGGGGACTATGGCTACACCTTC
few	TRBV5-4	TRBJ2-7	-	CASSPGSKYEQYF	TGTGCCAGCAGCCCCGGTTCCAAGTACGAGCAGTACTTC
few	TRBV11-2	TRBJ2-6	-	CASSTNRRGSTGANVLTF	TGTGCCAGCAGCACAAATCGACGGGGATCTACCGGGGCCAACGTCCTGACTTTC
few	TRBV18	TRBJ2-5	-	CASSPGYRETQYF	TGTGCCAGCTCACCAGGGTATAGAGAGACCCAGTACTTC
few	TRBV15	TRBJ2-1	TRBD1	CATSVPGTGANEQFF	TGTGCCACCAGCGTCCCCGGGACAGGGGCGAATGAGCAGTTCTTC
few	TRBV4-1	TRBJ1-4	TRBD1	CASSQGTGTRPDEKLFF	TGCGCCAGCAGCCAAGGGACAGGGACGAGGCCGGATGAAAAACTGTTTTTT
few	TRBV29-1	TRBJ2-4	TRBD2	CSVDGVAGGGKNIQYF	TGCAGCGTTGATGGGGTAGCGGGAGGAGGCAAAAACATTCAGTACTTC